The next 17 T cell receptor beta chains were all read from a single sample in a study of T cell responses to AZD1222 COVID-19 vaccine. Data came from immunoSEQ multiplex PCR; TCRdb stores just in-frame clones and leaves some out. The sample records about 160,000 clones, 91% being singletons. Here the sequenced sample was peripheral blood, taken on day 0 of AZD1222 vaccination. These receptors originate from an adult in good health.

The CDR3 nucleotides read TGTGCCAGCAGTTTCGGAGTCAGCTATGGCTACACCTTC. It yields the protein CASSFGVSYGYTF. The chain joins TRBV12-3 or TRBV12-4 to TRBJ1-2; no definite D call. V was clipped by 3 bases and J by 4 bases, with 9 bases between them. The CDR3 length is 13 residues.

V gene TRBV19 combines with J gene TRBJ1-5, with unresolved D. V was cut by 5 bases and J by 4 bases, with 12 bases left in between. The CDR3 spans 14 residues. CDR1 and CDR2 (germline): LNHDA, SQIVND (reference sequence). CDR3 DNA sequence: TGTGCCAGTAGTTATTTGGGCGGGAATCAGCCCCAGCATTTT. Its translation: CASSYLGGNQPQHF. The full variable domain, rest sourced from reference TRBV19 and TRBJ1-5, is DGGITQSPKYLFRKEGQNVTLSCEQNLNHDAMYWYRQDPGQGLRLIYYSQIVNDFQKGDIAEGYSVSREKKESFPLTVTSAQKNPTAFYLCASSYLGGNQPQHFGDGTRLSIL.

The chain is built from TRBV27 and TRBJ2-7, with D unresolved. The CDR3 runs 14 residues. The V gene's germline CDR1 is MNHEY and CDR2 SMNVEV (reference sequence). Trimming removed 0 bases from V and 0 bases from J, with 6 bases in between. CDR3 region: CASSLSRSSYEQYF. The DNA of the CDR3 is TGTGCCAGCAGTTTATCCCGGAGCTCCTACGAGCAGTACTTC.

V usage is TRBV9 and J usage is TRBJ1-6, with 11 bases matching TRBD1. Germline loops: CDR1 SGDLS, CDR2 YYNGEE. The CDR3 runs to 16 residues. The V segment lost 3 bases and the J segment 5 bases; nucleotides outside the gene matches: 4. The CDR3 region has the DNA TGTGCCAGCAGCGCTGGACAGGGGGCTAATAATTCACCCCTCCACTTT. Protein: CASSAGQGANNSPLHF.

V gene TRBV9 combines with J gene TRBJ2-7, with TRBD1 identical over 10 bases. CDR3 length equals 16 residues. Germline values: CDR1 SGDLS, CDR2 YYNGEE. The junction had 10 bases not matched to a gene; V was cut back by 0 bases and J by 7 bases. The CDR3: CASSVALGTGVGEQYF. CDR3 DNA: TGTGCCAGCAGCGTAGCATTAGGGACAGGGGTAGGTGAGCAGTACTTC.

This chain joins TRBV29-1 and TRBJ2-7; TRBD2 might be the D (6 bases). CDR1 is SQVTM and CDR2 is ANQGSEA in the germline V gene. Trimming pared 5 bases from V and 2 bases from J, leaving 16 bases between. This CDR3 is built from 14 residues. The CDR3 is CSVSPGLSTYEQYF. The CDR3 DNA sequence: TGCAGCGTTTCGCCGGGACTGAGTACCTACGAGCAGTACTTC.

The chain recombines TRBV19 with TRBJ1-1, with 9 bases identical to TRBD1. Germline CDR1 reads LNHDA; CDR2 reads SQIVND (reference sequence). J was trimmed by 1 base and V by 9 bases; bases with no gene match: 3. This CDR3 region has 13 residues. The CDR3 sequence: CASSTGGNTEAFF. In DNA, the CDR3 is TGTGCCAGCTCGACAGGGGGGAACACTGAAGCTTTCTTT.

The gene calls are TRBV10-3 and TRBJ2-7, with a possible D match to TRBD2 (6 bases). CDR3 length: 15 amino acids. With 2 bases removed from V and 0 bases from J, the gap between germline ends came to 11 bases. The germline V gene has CDR1 ENHRY and CDR2 SYGVKD. Here the CDR3 reads CAISETGDDSYEQYF. Here the CDR3 DNA reads TGTGCCATCAGTGAGACGGGAGATGACTCCTACGAGCAGTACTTC.

In its sample, this clone was seen once. The genes are TRBV19 and TRBJ1-1; maybe TRBD1 (5 bases). CDR3 length: 13 residues. The V end lost 1 base, the J end lost 7 bases, and 10 bases lay between the germline ends. Germline V CDR1 and CDR2: LNHDA, SQIVND (reference sequence). The CDR3 region has the DNA TGTGCCAGTAGTATAGGAGACAGCCGTGAAGCTTTCTTT. Its protein product is CASSIGDSREAFF.

As concerns this clone: Other DNA sequences of this sample code for an identical CDR3. This sequence joins TRBV19 and TRBJ2-1, with a possible D match to TRBD1 (5 bases). The germline V gene has CDR1 LNHDA and CDR2 SQIVND (reference sequence). Trimming shortened V by 3 bases and J by 6 bases, and 9 bases separated the two germline ends. This CDR3 comprises 13 residues. CDR3 in amino acids: CASSIDRGNEQFF. CDR3 nucleotide sequence: TGTGCCAGTAGTATTGACAGAGGCAATGAGCAGTTCTTC.

The chain has TRBV6-5 and TRBJ1-2, with 9 bases identical to TRBD1. Germline loops: CDR1 MNHEY, CDR2 SVGAGI. There are 13 residues in the CDR3. V was pared by 5 bases and J by 8 bases, with 6 bases of the junction left unmatched. The CDR3 spells CASSRTGAHGYTF. For the CDR3, the DNA is TGTGCCAGCAGTAGGACAGGGGCGCACGGCTACACCTTC.

The chain employs TRBV30 and TRBJ1-1, with TRBD1 as a possible D gene (5 bases). CDR3 length equals 16 residues. V was clipped by 2 bases and J by 1 base, with 17 bases between them. Germline CDR1 reads GTSNPN; CDR2 reads SVGIG (reference sequence). CDR3 residues: CAWSPEGRVQNTEAFF. The CDR3 DNA follows: TGTGCCTGGAGTCCCGAGGGGCGAGTGCAGAACACTGAAGCTTTCTTT.

This chain connects TRBV7-2 to TRBJ1-6; D gene unclear. Trimming stripped 1 base from V and 7 bases from J, with 2 bases between. The CDR3 has 12 amino acids. Germline V gene sequence: CDR1 SGHTA, CDR2 FQGNSA. This CDR3 reads CASSLGNSPLHF. The CDR3 nucleotides are TGTGCCAGCAGCTTAGGGAATTCACCCCTCCACTTT.

In its sample, this clone was seen once. This chain links TRBV6-1 with TRBJ1-1; D not resolved. V was pared by 1 base and J by 5 bases, with 14 bases between. The CDR3 has 15 amino acids. Looked up from germline, CDR1 is MNHNS and CDR2 is SASEGT. The CDR3 spells CASSEGWQERTEAFF. The DNA for the CDR3 is TGTGCCAGCAGTGAAGGGTGGCAGGAGAGGACTGAAGCTTTCTTT.

This chain links TRBV18 with TRBJ2-7, with TRBD2 identical over 7 bases. V was pared by 0 bases and J by 2 bases, with 7 bases of the junction left unmatched. Germline V lookup: CDR1 KGHSH, CDR2 LQKENI. The CDR3 loop spans 16 amino acids. DNA for the CDR3: TGTGCCAGCTCACCACCGGAGCGGGAACCCCCCTACGAGCAGTACTTC. Encoded protein: CASSPPEREPPYEQYF. The whole variable domain, remainder taken from reference TRBV18 and TRBJ2-7, is NAGVMQNPRHLVRRRGQEARLRCSPMKGHSHVYWYRQLPEEGLKFMVYLQKENIIDESGMPKERFSAEFPKEGPSILRIQQVVRGDSAAYFCASSPPEREPPYEQYFGPGTRLTVT.

This clone was observed once. The V and J genes are TRBV9 and TRBJ1-4; D not certain. In germline, CDR1 is SGDLS, CDR2 YYNGEE. The CDR3 length is 14 residues. Trimming cost V 4 bases and J 4 bases, with 11 bases left between them. The CDR3 DNA reads TGTGCCAGCAGCCCGCGGACTGGTAATGAAAAACTGTTTTTT. Translation gives CASSPRTGNEKLFF.

CDR3 bases: TGCGCCAGCAGCCAAGGGTTACAGGGCCGGAACTATGGCTACACCTTC. Its protein product is CASSQGLQGRNYGYTF. The chain joins TRBV4-3 to TRBJ1-2; TRBD1 might be the D (6 bases). The CDR3 loop spans 16 amino acids. Germline CDR1 is LGHNA and CDR2 is YSLEER. V lost 1 base, J lost 2 bases, and 14 bases lay in between.